One and the same sample provided the 28 T cell receptor beta chains below, sequenced in a study of T cell clones after liver transplantation (dated by TCRdb to the late 2010s). The protocol used for the library was the immunoSEQ multiplex PCR assay. TCRdb's version of the immuneACCESS table is confined to in-frame rearrangements and falls short of the full clone set. An unresolved V gene accounts for under half of the shortfall where checked; the remainder is of unknown origin. The sample records about 51,000 clones, approximately 87% of which are singletons. The ten top clones hold around 15% of the sample. Sequenced material: CD8+ T cells from blood, taken 12 months after liver transplant. The source of these receptors is a human patient who received a liver transplant. Following a transplant, some T cells may be graft donor cells, not patient cells.

In DNA form, the CDR3 reads TGTGCCAGCAGCTCGATCCCGGGTGAACAGGGCGATTATAGCAATCAGCCCCAGCATTTT. It encodes CASSSIPGEQGDYSNQPQHF. The chain carries TRBV5-8 and TRBJ1-5, with D tentatively TRBD1 (6 bases). This CDR3 has 20 amino acids. Germline values: CDR1 SGHTS, CDR2 YDEGEE. V lost 3 bases, J lost 0 bases, and 25 bases lay in between. Full variable domain (rest looked up from reference TRBV5-8 and TRBJ1-5): EAGVTQSPTHLIKTRGQQATLRCSPISGHTSVYWYQQALGLGLQFLLWYDEGEERNRGNFPPRFSGRQFPNYSSELNVNALELEDSALYLCASSSIPGEQGDYSNQPQHFGDGTRLSIL.

The genes are TRBV28 and TRBJ2-1, with 10 nucleotides matching TRBD1. CDR3 length equals 16 residues. Trimming cost V 7 bases and J 5 bases; bases outside gene matches: 11. The germline CDR1 and CDR2 sequences are MDHEN and SYDVKM. The CDR3 sequence is CASTLPTGGADNEQFF. In DNA form, the CDR3 reads TGTGCCAGCACCCTCCCGACAGGGGGCGCGGACAATGAGCAGTTCTTC. The full variable domain, in which reference TRBV28 and TRBJ2-1 provide the parts outside the CDR3, is DVKVTQSSRYLVKRTGEKVFLECVQDMDHENMFWYRQDPGLGLRLIYFSYDVKMKEKGDIPEGYSVSREKKERFSLILESASTNQTSMYLCASTLPTGGADNEQFFGPGTRLTVL.

The chain combines TRBV28 with TRBJ2-3; 8 nucleotides line up with TRBD1. Germline V gene lookup returns CDR1 MDHEN and CDR2 SYDVKM. Trimming cost V 7 bases and J 2 bases; bases outside gene matches: 14. This CDR3 is 17 amino acids long. This CDR3 reads CASTMIQGEALTDTQYF. Here the CDR3 DNA reads TGTGCCAGCACCATGATACAGGGGGAAGCCCTCACAGATACGCAGTATTTT.

The chain carries TRBV7-9 and TRBJ2-3; D may be TRBD1 (5 bases). CDR1 and CDR2 from the germline V gene are SEHNR and FQNEAQ (reference sequence). V dropped 4 bases and J dropped 5 bases, with 10 bases sitting between them. There are 13 residues in the CDR3. CDR3 DNA sequence: TGTGCCAGCAGCTCGACTCAGGGAGATACGCAGTATTTT. Protein sequence: CASSSTQGDTQYF.

This clone has only a few counts. V gene TRBV6-5 combines with J gene TRBJ2-2; 9 nucleotides agree with TRBD2. Germline CDR1 is MNHEY and CDR2 is SVGAGI. V trimming: 2 bases; J trimming: 4 bases; junction bases outside the gene matches: 2. CDR3 size: 15 residues. The CDR3 DNA reads TGTGCCAGCAGTTACATAGCGGGAGTCACCGGGGAGCTGTTTTTT. Its translation is CASSYIAGVTGELFF.

This clone has a single count. J is TRBJ1-2 and V is TRBV28; D ambiguous. CDR1 MDHEN and CDR2 SYDVKM come from the germline V gene. The V end was cut by 6 bases, the J end by 6 bases, with 20 bases between. The CDR3 runs 15 residues. The CDR3 DNA sequence: TGTGCCAGCAGACTTTTAGAAGGCAGCCTCGATGGCTACACCTTC. This codes for CASRLLEGSLDGYTF.

This rearrangement joins TRBV28 to TRBJ1-2, with D uncertain. V was clipped by 2 bases and J by 0 bases, with 10 bases between them. CDR3 size: 15 residues. Per the germline V gene, CDR1 is MDHEN and CDR2 is SYDVKM. The CDR3 DNA is TGTGCCAGCAGTTTAGTCGGAGCCGCTAACTATGGCTACACCTTC. This codes for CASSLVGAANYGYTF.

A word on this clone: The sample holds other DNA sequences that translate to the same CDR3. V is TRBV30 and J is TRBJ1-1; possible D gene TRBD1, 6 bases. Trimming shortened V by 0 bases and J by 2 bases, and 7 bases separated the two germline ends. This CDR3 is 13 amino acids long. Germline CDR1 is GTSNPN and CDR2 is SVGIG (reference sequence). DNA for the CDR3: TGTGCCTGGAGTGTAGGGGGAAACACTGAAGCTTTCTTT. This codes for CAWSVGGNTEAFF.

The rearrangement links TRBV27 to TRBJ2-1; D could derive from TRBD1 or TRBD2 (5 bases each). CDR3 length: 12 amino acids. With 6 bases removed from V and 12 bases from J, the gap between germline ends came to 15 bases. From germline, CDR1 is MNHEY and CDR2 SMNVEV (reference sequence). The CDR3 DNA sequence: TGTGCCAGCAGCCCCGTCCGAGGGGCGCAGTTCTTC. Its protein is CASSPVRGAQFF.

J is TRBJ2-5 and V is TRBV7-2; D might be TRBD1 (6 bases). The end of the DNA aligns better with TRBJ2-7, so the J call may be wrong. Germline V CDR1 and CDR2: SGHTA, FQGNSA. This CDR3 spans 14 amino acids. CDR3 nucleotides: TGTGCCAGCAGCTTAGCCGGGACATCGTACGAGCAGTACTTC. Protein sequence: CASSLAGTSYEQYF.

The chain links TRBV7-2 to TRBJ2-7; 10 nucleotides agree with TRBD1. Germline trimming cut 3 bases from V and 3 bases from J; bases unmatched to any gene: 2. CDR1 and CDR2 from the germline V gene are SGHTA and FQGNSA. The CDR3 has 14 amino acids. In DNA form, the CDR3 reads TGTGCCAGCAGCTTTGGGGACAGGGGCTACGAGCAGTACTTC. Its translation is CASSFGDRGYEQYF. The whole variable domain, filled in from reference TRBV7-2 and TRBJ2-7, reads GAGVSQSPSNKVTEKGKDVELRCDPISGHTALYWYRQSLGQGLEFLIYFQGNSAPDKSGLPSDRFSAERTGGSVSTLTIQRTQQEDSAVYLCASSFGDRGYEQYFGPGTRLTVT.

V usage is TRBV28 and J usage is TRBJ1-1; D call uncertain. The V end lost 4 bases, the J end lost 1 base, and 19 bases lay between the germline ends. Per the germline V gene, CDR1 is MDHEN and CDR2 is SYDVKM. This CDR3 contains 17 residues. The CDR3 bases are TGTGCCAGCAGTTCCCCCTGGGCCAGTAGTGGGAACACTGAAGCTTTCTTT. This codes for CASSSPWASSGNTEAFF.

The J gene is TRBJ2-6, the V gene TRBV28; no firm D call. Trimming shortened V by 4 bases and J by 0 bases, and 16 bases separated the two germline ends. Germline CDR1 reads MDHEN; CDR2 reads SYDVKM. The CDR3 length is 18 residues. The CDR3 loop reads CASSYVEGSDSGANVLTF. In nucleotides, the CDR3 is TGTGCCAGCAGTTATGTGGAAGGATCCGACTCTGGGGCCAACGTCCTGACTTTC.

The J gene is TRBJ2-7, the V gene TRBV18; a weak D match, TRBD2 (5 bases). CDR3 length equals 12 residues. Germline loops: CDR1 KGHSH, CDR2 LQKENI. Trimming stripped 3 bases from V and 5 bases from J, with 8 bases between. In DNA, the CDR3 is TGTGCCAGCTCACCTACGGGAAACGAGCAGTACTTC. Its translation is CASSPTGNEQYF. The full variable domain, its missing parts supplied by reference TRBV18 and TRBJ2-7, is NAGVMQNPRHLVRRRGQEARLRCSPMKGHSHVYWYRQLPEEGLKFMVYLQKENIIDESGMPKERFSAEFPKEGPSILRIQQVVRGDSAAYFCASSPTGNEQYFGPGTRLTVT.

V usage is TRBV15 and J usage is TRBJ1-1; D is unclear. V was cut by 11 bases and J by 0 bases, with 19 bases left in between. Germline V gene sequence: CDR1 LNHNV, CDR2 YYDKDF (reference sequence). CDR3 length: 15 amino acids. This chain's CDR3 is CASQMGGQMNTEAFF. The CDR3, as DNA: TGTGCCTCCCAGATGGGAGGGCAGATGAACACTGAAGCTTTCTTT.

The genes are TRBV5-4 and TRBJ2-5, with TRBD1 as a possible D gene (6 bases). The ends were cut back, 3 bases at V and 2 bases at J, with 8 bases in the middle. The CDR3 runs 13 residues. Germline CDR1 is SGHNT and CDR2 is YYREEE (reference sequence). CDR3 sequence reads: CASSWTEQETQYF. The CDR3 DNA reads TGTGCCAGCAGCTGGACAGAACAAGAGACCCAGTACTTC. The variable domain in full, with the rest retrieved from reference TRBV5-4 and TRBJ2-5, is ETGVTQSPTHLIKTRGQQVTLRCSSQSGHNTVSWYQQALGQGPQFIFQYYREEENGRGNFPPRFSGLQFPNYSSELNVNALELDDSALYLCASSWTEQETQYFGPGTRLLVL.

V gene TRBV28 combines with J gene TRBJ2-7; D might be TRBD2 (6 bases). Germline CDR1 and CDR2: MDHEN and SYDVKM. Trimming stripped 5 bases from V and 2 bases from J, with 16 bases between. The CDR3 covers 15 residues. CDR3 loop: CASSPRGLPTYEQYF. CDR3 nucleotides: TGTGCCAGCAGTCCGCGGGGACTCCCGACCTACGAGCAGTACTTC.

This chain joins TRBV18 and TRBJ2-5, with 14 bases fitting TRBD2. Per germline, CDR1 KGHSH and CDR2 LQKENI. The CDR3 has 13 residues. The ends lost 6 bases at V and 12 bases at J; junction bases unmatched: 6. The CDR3 nucleotides are TGTGCCAGCTCCCCGGGACTAGCGGGAGTGGAGTACTTC. This sequence encodes CASSPGLAGVEYF.

The chain carries TRBV27 and TRBJ2-3, with D possibly matching TRBD1 (5 bases). The CDR3 is 14 residues long. Deletions cut 4 bases from V and 3 bases from J, with 11 bases between. CDR1 is MNHEY and CDR2 is SMNVEV in the germline V gene (reference sequence). CDR3 DNA: TGTGCCAGCAGTTACGCAGGGTGGACAGATACGCAGTATTTT. Amino acids: CASSYAGWTDTQYF.

The chain recombines TRBV13 with TRBJ2-1, with 7 bases matching TRBD2. The CDR3 is 15 residues long. V lost 2 bases, J lost 0 bases, and 1 base stayed unmatched. The germline V gene encodes CDR1 PRHDT and CDR2 FYEKMQ (reference sequence). CDR3: CASSLRLASYNEQFF. CDR3 sequence (DNA): TGTGCCAGCAGCTTAAGACTAGCCTCCTACAATGAGCAGTTCTTC.

V is TRBV5-6 and J is TRBJ2-3; 11 bases map to TRBD2. V lost 4 bases to trimming and J lost 0 bases; unmatched junction nucleotides: 13. Looked up from germline, CDR1 is SGHDT and CDR2 is YYEEEE. This CDR3 comprises 19 residues. The CDR3: CASSPETGLAETSTDTQYF. CDR3 coding DNA: TGTGCCAGCAGCCCCGAAACGGGACTAGCGGAAACTAGCACAGATACGCAGTATTTT.

The chain is built from TRBV7-8 and TRBJ2-3; 7 bases are a match to TRBD2. The V gene's germline CDR1 is SGHVS and CDR2 FQNEAQ. The CDR3 has 17 residues. The trim removed 2 bases at V and 0 bases at J, leaving 8 bases unmatched. The CDR3 reads CASSLHPLAASTDTQYF. CDR3 nucleotide sequence: TGTGCCAGCAGCTTACATCCGCTAGCGGCTAGCACAGATACGCAGTATTTT. Combining the CDR3 with reference TRBV7-8 and TRBJ2-3 gives the whole variable domain GAGVSQSPRYKVAKRGQDVALRCDPISGHVSLFWYQQALGQGPEFLTYFQNEAQLDKSGLPSDRFFAERPEGSVSTLKIQRTQQEDSAVYLCASSLHPLAASTDTQYFGPGTRLTVL.

V is TRBV19 and J is TRBJ2-7, with 7 positions matching TRBD2. Trimming at V came to 1 base and at J to 0 bases, leaving 3 bases not matched to a gene. This CDR3 comprises 15 residues. CDR1 is LNHDA, CDR2 SQIVND, per germline (reference sequence). The CDR3 is CASSIVGGSSYEQYF. CDR3 in DNA: TGTGCCAGTAGTATAGTTGGCGGGAGCTCCTACGAGCAGTACTTC.

This clone was picked up a small number of times. The V call is TRBV5-7, the J call TRBJ1-2, with D maybe TRBD1 (5 bases). TRBV5-7 is reported as an ORF; its role is uncertain. Trimming pared 5 bases from V and 8 bases from J, leaving 19 bases between. CDR3 length: 14 amino acids. The CDR3 is CASRGFGGWGGYTF. The CDR3 DNA sequence: TGTGCCAGCAGAGGGTTCGGCGGCTGGGGGGGCTACACCTTC.

A few counts support this clone. The chain links TRBV4-3 to TRBJ1-2; D is possibly TRBD1 (6 bases). Trimming took off 2 bases at V and 8 bases at J, with 18 bases between the two ends. The CDR3 length is 15 residues. Germline V gene lookup returns CDR1 LGHNA and CDR2 YSLEER. The CDR3 nucleotides read TGCGCCAGCAGCCAAATCACACAGGGTGCCGGAGGCTACACCTTC. This translates into CASSQITQGAGGYTF.

This sequence joins TRBV19 and TRBJ2-2; 7 bases line up with TRBD1. The CDR3 length is 15 residues. Per germline, CDR1 LNHDA and CDR2 SQIVND (reference sequence). V dropped 8 bases and J dropped 2; count of bases not matched to a gene: 8. Written as DNA, the CDR3 is TGTGCCAGTGAAAACAGGGGCCTTAACACCGGGGAGCTGTTTTTT. Protein sequence: CASENRGLNTGELFF.

This chain links TRBV19 with TRBJ2-6, with D possibly called TRBD1 or TRBD2 (5 bases each). From germline, CDR1 is LNHDA and CDR2 SQIVND (reference sequence). There are 15 residues in the CDR3. With 2 bases removed from V and 5 bases from J, the gap between germline ends came to 10 bases. The chain's CDR3 is CASSIRGDWANVLTF. The CDR3, as DNA: TGTGCCAGTAGTATAAGGGGAGATTGGGCCAACGTCCTGACTTTC. The full variable domain, completed using reference TRBV19 and TRBJ2-6, is DGGITQSPKYLFRKEGQNVTLSCEQNLNHDAMYWYRQDPGQGLRLIYYSQIVNDFQKGDIAEGYSVSREKKESFPLTVTSAQKNPTAFYLCASSIRGDWANVLTFGAGSRLTVL.

The chain uses TRBV4-3 and TRBJ1-3; 7 bases map to TRBD1. This CDR3 has 14 amino acids. Trimming cost V 8 bases and J 8 bases; bases outside gene matches: 12. CDR1 and CDR2 (germline): LGHNA, YSLEER. DNA of the CDR3: TGCGCCAGCTCGGCAGGGGGTAGAATAGACACCATATATTTT. It codes for CASSAGGRIDTIYF.